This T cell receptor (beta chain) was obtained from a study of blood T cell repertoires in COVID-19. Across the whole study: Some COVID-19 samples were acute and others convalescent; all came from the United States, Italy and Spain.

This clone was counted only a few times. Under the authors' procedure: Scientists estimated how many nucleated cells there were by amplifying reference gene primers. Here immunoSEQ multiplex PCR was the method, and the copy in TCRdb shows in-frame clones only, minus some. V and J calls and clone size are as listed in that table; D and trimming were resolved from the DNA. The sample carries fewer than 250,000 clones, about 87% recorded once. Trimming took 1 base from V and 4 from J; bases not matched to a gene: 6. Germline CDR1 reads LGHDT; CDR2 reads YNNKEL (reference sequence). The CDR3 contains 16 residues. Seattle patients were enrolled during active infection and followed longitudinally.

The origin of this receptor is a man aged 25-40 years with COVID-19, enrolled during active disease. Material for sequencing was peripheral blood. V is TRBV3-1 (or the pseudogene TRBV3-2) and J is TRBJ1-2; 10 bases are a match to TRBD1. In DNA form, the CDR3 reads TGTGCCAGCAGCCAAGTAGGGACAGGGGCGAGCTATGGCTACACCTTC. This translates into CASSQVGTGASYGYTF.